This TCR beta chain was captured in a study of blood T cell repertoires in COVID-19. As for the study in general: Some COVID-19 samples were acute and others convalescent; all came from the United States, Italy and Spain.

Some clones are missing from TCRdb's copy, which holds only in-frame ones; the method was immunoSEQ multiplex PCR. The sample lists about 140,000 clones; 88% were seen once. Germline V gene data show CDR1 as ENHRY and CDR2 as SYGVKD. The V segment lost 0 bases and the J segment 6 bases; nucleotides outside the gene matches: 3. The CDR3 extends over 14 amino acids. The chain uses TRBV10-3 and TRBJ1-2; TRBD1 matches at 8 bases. Sequencing was done on a sample of peripheral blood. The sequence was collected from a woman aged 45 to 65 with acute or convalescent COVID-19. CDR3 nucleotides: TGTGCCATCAGTGAGTCCGGACAGGGACATGGCTACACCTTC. Translating gives CAISESGQGHGYTF.